This passage covers 19 T cell receptor beta chains from one sample sequenced in a study of shared clonotypes between healthy human individuals. Sequenced by immunoSEQ multiplex PCR; TCRdb stores in-frame clones only, minus some. This sample has more than 1.2 million clones, with less than 99% found just once. The sequencing sample was made of naive CD4+ T cells sorted from blood. Sample subset: CD45RA+ positively selected. The source of these receptors is a man between 25 and 39 years old in good health.

The rearrangement uses TRBV7-3 and TRBJ2-5; unclear D gene. V lost 1 base and J 4 bases, leaving 13 bases between the germline ends. The CDR3 has 15 amino acids. CDR1 is SGHTA, CDR2 FQGTGA, per germline. The CDR3 loop is CASSLMGQVGETQYF. The CDR3 nucleotides are TGTGCCAGCAGCTTAATGGGCCAGGTGGGAGAGACCCAGTACTTC.

J is TRBJ2-1 and V is TRBV28, with D perhaps matching TRBD1 (6 bases). Germline-derived CDR1 and CDR2 are MDHEN and SYDVKM. The CDR3 has 12 amino acids. The V and J ends lost 4 bases and 9 bases respectively, with 10 bases between them. DNA for the CDR3: TGTGCCAGCAGTTCGGGACACCTTGAGCAGTTCTTC. This translates into CASSSGHLEQFF.

J is TRBJ2-5 and V is TRBV27; D is unresolved. The V end lost 6 bases, the J end lost 5 bases, and 10 bases lay between the germline ends. Looked up from germline, CDR1 is MNHEY and CDR2 is SMNVEV (reference sequence). This CDR3 is built from 12 residues. CDR3 sequence reads: CASSHPGETQYF. The CDR3 DNA reads as TGTGCCAGCAGCCACCCCGGGGAGACCCAGTACTTC.

The rearrangement links TRBV2 to TRBJ1-4; the match to TRBD1 covers 8 bases. This CDR3 has 13 amino acids. V trimming: 7 bases; J trimming: 7 bases; junction bases outside the gene matches: 5. Per the germline V gene, CDR1 is SNHLY and CDR2 is FYNNEI. CDR3: CASIQGAVEKLFF. CDR3 sequence (DNA): TGTGCCAGCATCCAGGGGGCGGTTGAAAAACTGTTTTTT.

The chain is built from TRBV7-2 and TRBJ2-7, with D possibly TRBD2 on 5 matching bases. Trimming removed 1 base from V and 6 bases from J, with 13 bases in between. Germline V gene data show CDR1 as SGHTA and CDR2 as FQGNSA. The CDR3 contains 14 residues. CDR3 in DNA: TGTGCCAGCAGCTTAGGGACTCCCATTGGCGAGCAGTACTTC. Its translation is CASSLGTPIGEQYF.

Details on this clone: Within the sample, other DNA sequences also encode this same CDR3. V gene TRBV19 combines with J gene TRBJ1-1; D is undetermined. Trimming cost V 2 bases and J 1 base, with 5 bases left between them. CDR1 LNHDA and CDR2 SQIVND come from the germline V gene (reference sequence). This CDR3 has 13 residues. CDR3 region: CASSIRQNTEAFF. DNA for the CDR3: TGTGCCAGTAGTATACGCCAGAACACTGAAGCTTTCTTT.

This chain uses TRBV5-1 with TRBJ1-1; TRBD1 aligns across 7 bases. V trimming: 3 bases; J trimming: 5 bases; junction bases outside the gene matches: 10. This CDR3 is 15 amino acids long. The germline gives CDR1 SGHRS, CDR2 YFSETQ. The DNA for the CDR3 is TGCGCCAGCAGCTCCATTACAGGGGCCGGAACTGAAGCTTTCTTT. Translation: CASSSITGAGTEAFF.

The V call is TRBV10-2, the J call TRBJ2-3, with 9 bases that match TRBD2. Unmatched junction bases numbered 8, after V lost 8 bases and J lost 2 bases. This CDR3 has 15 residues. In germline, CDR1 is WSHSY, CDR2 SAAADI. CDR3 protein: CASRREGLDTDTQYF. The CDR3 DNA reads as TGCGCCAGCCGGCGGGAGGGCCTGGACACAGATACGCAGTATTTT.

The chain combines TRBV9 with TRBJ2-1, with 10 positions matching TRBD2. V shed 6 bases, J shed 0 bases, and the junction held 3 bases outside the gene matches. Germline CDR1 reads SGDLS; CDR2 reads YYNGEE. The CDR3 sequence is 15 residues long. DNA for the CDR3: TGTGCCAGCACCCTAGCGGGAGACTCCTACAATGAGCAGTTCTTC. Translated, it gives CASTLAGDSYNEQFF.

V gene TRBV14 combines with J gene TRBJ1-2; no clear D. V gave up 0 bases and J gave up 2 bases, with 10 bases separating them. The CDR3 loop spans 15 amino acids. Germline values: CDR1 SGHDN, CDR2 FVKESK. The CDR3 region is CASSQEVLPNYGYTF. In nucleotides, the CDR3 is TGTGCCAGCAGCCAAGAAGTCCTGCCAAACTATGGCTACACCTTC.

This chain links TRBV6-1 with TRBJ2-1, with 10 bases aligning to TRBD1. This CDR3 comprises 16 residues. Germline CDR1 reads MNHNS; CDR2 reads SASEGT. V shed 1 base, J shed 5 bases, and the junction held 5 bases outside the gene matches. The CDR3 sequence: CASSEVFGTGDNEQFF. The CDR3 bases are TGTGCCAGCAGTGAAGTCTTCGGGACAGGGGACAATGAGCAGTTCTTC.

The rearrangement joins TRBV7-2 to TRBJ2-3, with D uncertain. Trimming removed 0 bases at V and 2 bases at J, with 12 bases between. The CDR3 has 16 residues. Looked up from germline, CDR1 is SGHTA and CDR2 is FQGNSA. CDR3 sequence (DNA): TGTGCCAGCAGCTTAGCGATAACTATCATCACAGATACGCAGTATTTT. Amino acids: CASSLAITIITDTQYF.

This clone was recorded once. The V and J genes are TRBV21-1 and TRBJ2-1; the D segment call TRBD1 is taken from the table without a DNA check. TRBV21-1 is classified as a pseudogene. The CDR3 totals 13 residues. The DNA of the CDR3 is TGTGCCCCCGATTGCAGGCTATACAATGAGCAGTTCTTC. It is translated as CAPDCRLYNEQFF.

The J gene is TRBJ1-5, the V gene TRBV19, with 8 nucleotides matching TRBD1. The germline V gene encodes CDR1 LNHDA and CDR2 SQIVND (reference sequence). The CDR3 length is 15 residues. With V trimmed by 4 bases and J by 3 bases, 5 bases remained unmatched. The CDR3 DNA sequence: TGTGCCAGTAGTAAATTGGACAGGGACAATCAGCCCCAGCATTTT. It is translated as CASSKLDRDNQPQHF.

This rearrangement joins TRBV6-4 to TRBJ2-2; D may be TRBD2 (5 bases). The CDR3 is made up of 15 amino acids. The V gene's germline CDR1 is MRHNA and CDR2 SNTAGT. Trimming stripped 1 base from V and 2 bases from J, with 8 bases between. The CDR3 is CASSDWPGNTGELFF. In nucleotides, the CDR3 is TGTGCCAGCAGTGACTGGCCGGGAAACACCGGGGAGCTGTTTTTT.

The genes are TRBV11-2 and TRBJ2-5; D is uncertain. The CDR3 has 13 amino acids. Germline V gene lookup returns CDR1 SGHAT and CDR2 FQNNGV. V dropped 0 bases and J dropped 7 bases, with 9 bases sitting between them. The CDR3 here is CASSLDNGGTQYF. CDR3 in DNA: TGTGCCAGCAGCTTAGATAACGGTGGGACCCAGTACTTC.

CDR3 loop: CASSGGSSTDTQYF. The CDR3 DNA reads as TGTGCCAGCAGTGGGGGATCTAGCACAGATACGCAGTATTTT. The chain links TRBV6-1 to TRBJ2-3; D call uncertain. This CDR3 spans 14 amino acids. The germline gives CDR1 MNHNS, CDR2 SASEGT. Trimming cost V 4 bases and J 0 bases, with 8 bases left between them.

The rearrangement uses TRBV6-6 and TRBJ2-7; TRBD2 matches 11 bases. Per the germline V gene, CDR1 is MNHNY and CDR2 is SVGAGI (reference sequence). The ends lost 1 base at V and 2 bases at J; junction bases unmatched: 4. The CDR3 contains 16 residues. The CDR3 sequence is CASSYFTSGRTYEQYF. The CDR3 bases are TGTGCCAGCAGTTACTTCACTAGCGGGAGAACCTACGAGCAGTACTTC.

This sequence joins TRBV15 and TRBJ2-1; either TRBD1 or TRBD2 may fit D (5 bases each). CDR1 LNHNV and CDR2 YYDKDF come from the germline V gene (reference sequence). This CDR3 comprises 13 residues. The V end was cut by 1 base, the J end by 16 bases, with 17 bases between. The CDR3 nucleotides are TGTGCCACCAGCAGAGGGGGGTCCCGGGACCCTTTCTTC. This encodes CATSRGGSRDPFF.